This TCR beta chain derives from a study of T cell changes during pregnancy in multiple sclerosis. This CDR3 spans 17 amino acids. V dropped 4 bases and J dropped 4; count of bases not matched to a gene: 10. Looked up from germline, CDR1 is LNHDA and CDR2 is SQIVND (reference sequence). The method was immunoSEQ multiplex PCR; TCRdb's version includes in-frame clones alone and lacks a portion of them. The sample has some 31,000 clones, approximately 91% seen once; the top ten hold approximately 5.8%. The sequence was collected from a female donor with multiple sclerosis, enrolled in a pregnancy study. The V gene is TRBV19, the J gene TRBJ2-1, with 10 bases lining up with TRBD2. Specimen: CD8+ T cells from peripheral blood mononuclear cells, collected in the second trimester of pregnancy. This CDR3 is CASSTKLLAGRYNEQFF. In DNA, the CDR3 is TGTGCCAGTAGTACGAAGTTACTAGCGGGGAGATACAATGAGCAGTTCTTC.